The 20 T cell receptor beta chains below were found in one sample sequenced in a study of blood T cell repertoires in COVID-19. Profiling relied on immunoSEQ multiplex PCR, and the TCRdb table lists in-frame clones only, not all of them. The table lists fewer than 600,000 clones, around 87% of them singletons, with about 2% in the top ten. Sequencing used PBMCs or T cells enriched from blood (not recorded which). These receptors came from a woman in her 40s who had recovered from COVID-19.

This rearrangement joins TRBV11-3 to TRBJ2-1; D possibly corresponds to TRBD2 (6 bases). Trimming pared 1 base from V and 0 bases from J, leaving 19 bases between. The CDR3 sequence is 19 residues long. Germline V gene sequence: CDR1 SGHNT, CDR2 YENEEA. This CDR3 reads CASSLGAGLEAGSYNEQFF. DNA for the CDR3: TGTGCCAGCAGCTTAGGTGCGGGATTGGAGGCGGGCTCCTACAATGAGCAGTTCTTC.

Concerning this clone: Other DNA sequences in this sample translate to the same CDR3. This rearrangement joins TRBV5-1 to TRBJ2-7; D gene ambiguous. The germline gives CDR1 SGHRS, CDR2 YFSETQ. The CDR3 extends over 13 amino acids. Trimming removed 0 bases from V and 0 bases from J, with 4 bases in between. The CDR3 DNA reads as TGCGCCAGCAGCTTGGGCAGCTCCTACGAGCAGTACTTC. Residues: CASSLGSSYEQYF.

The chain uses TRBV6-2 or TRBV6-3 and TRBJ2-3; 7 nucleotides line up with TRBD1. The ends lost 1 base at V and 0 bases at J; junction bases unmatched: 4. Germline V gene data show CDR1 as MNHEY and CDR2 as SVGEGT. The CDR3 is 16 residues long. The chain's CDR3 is CASSYLGTASTDTQYF. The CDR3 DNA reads TGTGCCAGCAGTTACTTGGGGACAGCTAGCACAGATACGCAGTATTTT.

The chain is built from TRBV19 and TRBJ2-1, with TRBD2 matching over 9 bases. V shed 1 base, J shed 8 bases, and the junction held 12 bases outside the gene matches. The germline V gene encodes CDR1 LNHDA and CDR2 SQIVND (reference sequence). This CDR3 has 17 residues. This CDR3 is CASSIGGIAGVRDEQFF. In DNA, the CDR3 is TGTGCCAGTAGTATAGGGGGAATAGCGGGAGTTCGTGATGAGCAGTTCTTC.

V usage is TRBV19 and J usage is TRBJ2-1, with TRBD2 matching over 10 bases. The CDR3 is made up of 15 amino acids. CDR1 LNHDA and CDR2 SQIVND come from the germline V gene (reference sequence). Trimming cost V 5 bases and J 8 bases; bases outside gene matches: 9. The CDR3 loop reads CASSQSGRAGYEQFF. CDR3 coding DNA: TGTGCCAGTAGTCAAAGCGGGAGGGCAGGTTATGAGCAGTTCTTC.

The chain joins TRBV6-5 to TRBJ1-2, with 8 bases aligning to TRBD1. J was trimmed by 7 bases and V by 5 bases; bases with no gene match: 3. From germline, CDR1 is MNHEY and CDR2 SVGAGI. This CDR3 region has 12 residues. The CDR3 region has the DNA TGTGCCAGCAGTCCAGGGGGCGGTGGCTACACCTTC. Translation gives CASSPGGGGYTF.

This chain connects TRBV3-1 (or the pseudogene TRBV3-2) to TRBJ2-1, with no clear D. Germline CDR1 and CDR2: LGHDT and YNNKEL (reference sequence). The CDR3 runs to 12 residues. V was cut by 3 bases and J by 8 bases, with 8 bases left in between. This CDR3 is CASSQLYDEQFF. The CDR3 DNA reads TGTGCCAGCAGCCAGCTCTATGATGAGCAGTTCTTC.

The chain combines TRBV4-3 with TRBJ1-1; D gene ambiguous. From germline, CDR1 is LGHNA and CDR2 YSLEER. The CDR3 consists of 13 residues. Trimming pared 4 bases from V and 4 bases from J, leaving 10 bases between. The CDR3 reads CASSRGLGTEAFF. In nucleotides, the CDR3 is TGCGCCAGCAGCCGCGGATTGGGCACTGAAGCTTTCTTT.

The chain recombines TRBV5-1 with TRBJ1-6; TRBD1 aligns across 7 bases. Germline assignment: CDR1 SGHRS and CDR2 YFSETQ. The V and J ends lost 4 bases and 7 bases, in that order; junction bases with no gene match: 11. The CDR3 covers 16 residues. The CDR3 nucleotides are TGCGCCAGCAGCCGGGGACAGTTGTTCGAAAATTCACCCCTCCACTTT. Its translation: CASSRGQLFENSPLHF.

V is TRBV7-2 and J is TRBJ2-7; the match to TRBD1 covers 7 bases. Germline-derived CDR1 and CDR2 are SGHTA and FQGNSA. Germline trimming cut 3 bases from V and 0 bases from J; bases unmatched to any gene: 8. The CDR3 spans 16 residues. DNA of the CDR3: TGTGCCAGCAGCTTTACAGGGGCACACTCCTCCTACGAGCAGTACTTC. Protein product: CASSFTGAHSSYEQYF. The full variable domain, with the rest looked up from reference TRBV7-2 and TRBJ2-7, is GAGVSQSPSNKVTEKGKDVELRCDPISGHTALYWYRQSLGQGLEFLIYFQGNSAPDKSGLPSDRFSAERTGGSVSTLTIQRTQQEDSAVYLCASSFTGAHSSYEQYFGPGTRLTVT.

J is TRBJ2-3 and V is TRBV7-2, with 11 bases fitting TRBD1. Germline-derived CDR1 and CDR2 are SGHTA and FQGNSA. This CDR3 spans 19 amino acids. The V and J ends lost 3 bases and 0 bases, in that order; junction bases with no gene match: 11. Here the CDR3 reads CASSFSGDRGTPSTDTQYF. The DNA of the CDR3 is TGTGCCAGCAGCTTTTCCGGGGACAGGGGGACCCCTAGCACAGATACGCAGTATTTT.

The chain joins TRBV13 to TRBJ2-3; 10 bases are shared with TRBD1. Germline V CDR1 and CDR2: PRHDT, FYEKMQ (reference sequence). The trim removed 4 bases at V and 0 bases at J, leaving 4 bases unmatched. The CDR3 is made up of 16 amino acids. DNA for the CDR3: TGTGCCAGCAGCTGGGACAGGGGTCCTAGCACAGATACGCAGTATTTT. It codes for CASSWDRGPSTDTQYF.

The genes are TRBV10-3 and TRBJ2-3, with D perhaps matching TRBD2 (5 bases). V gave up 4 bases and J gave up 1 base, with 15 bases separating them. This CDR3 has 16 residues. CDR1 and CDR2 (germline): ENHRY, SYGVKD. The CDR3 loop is CAISGRADARTDTQYF. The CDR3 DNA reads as TGTGCCATCAGTGGAAGAGCGGACGCCCGCACAGATACGCAGTATTTT.

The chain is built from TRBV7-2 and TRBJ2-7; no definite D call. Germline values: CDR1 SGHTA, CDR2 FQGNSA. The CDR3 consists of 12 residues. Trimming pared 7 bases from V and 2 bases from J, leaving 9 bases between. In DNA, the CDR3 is TGTGCCAGCACAGGCTCGACCTACGAGCAGTACTTC. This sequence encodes CASTGSTYEQYF.

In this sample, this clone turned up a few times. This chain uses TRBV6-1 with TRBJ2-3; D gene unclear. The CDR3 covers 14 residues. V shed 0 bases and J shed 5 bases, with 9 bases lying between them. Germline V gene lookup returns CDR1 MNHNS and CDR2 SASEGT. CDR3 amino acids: CASSEAFPLDTQYF. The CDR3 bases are TGTGCCAGCAGTGAAGCTTTCCCTCTAGATACGCAGTATTTT.

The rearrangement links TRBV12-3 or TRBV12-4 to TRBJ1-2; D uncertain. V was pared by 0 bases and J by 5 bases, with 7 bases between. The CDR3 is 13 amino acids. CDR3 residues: CASSLAGGYGYTF. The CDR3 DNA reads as TGTGCCAGCAGTTTAGCGGGCGGGTATGGCTACACCTTC.

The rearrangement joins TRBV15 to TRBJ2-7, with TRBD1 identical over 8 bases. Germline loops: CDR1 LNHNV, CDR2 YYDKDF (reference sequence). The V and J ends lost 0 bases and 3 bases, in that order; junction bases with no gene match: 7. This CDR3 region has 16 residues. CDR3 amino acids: CATSREGGTGVYEQYF. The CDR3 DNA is TGTGCCACCAGCAGAGAAGGTGGGACAGGAGTCTACGAGCAGTACTTC. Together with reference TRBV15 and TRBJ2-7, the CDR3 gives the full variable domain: DAMVIQNPRYQVTQFGKPVTLSCSQTLNHNVMYWYQQKSSQAPKLLFHYYDKDFNNEADTPDNFQSRRPNTSFCFLDIRSPGLGDTAMYLCATSREGGTGVYEQYFGPGTRLTVT.

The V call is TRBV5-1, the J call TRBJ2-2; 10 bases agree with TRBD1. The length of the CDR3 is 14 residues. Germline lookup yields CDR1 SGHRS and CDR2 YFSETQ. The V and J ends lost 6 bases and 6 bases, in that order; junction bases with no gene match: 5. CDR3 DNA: TGCGCCAGCACTTTAGGACAGGGGGCCGGGGAGCTGTTTTTT. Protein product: CASTLGQGAGELFF.

The CDR3 sequence is CASSPVLLNEAFF. The CDR3 bases are TGTGCCAGCTCACCCGTTTTACTTAATGAAGCTTTCTTT. The chain carries TRBV18 and TRBJ1-1; D is unclear. The CDR3 has 13 residues. V was cut by 3 bases and J by 7 bases, with 12 bases left in between. Per the germline V gene, CDR1 is KGHSH and CDR2 is LQKENI.

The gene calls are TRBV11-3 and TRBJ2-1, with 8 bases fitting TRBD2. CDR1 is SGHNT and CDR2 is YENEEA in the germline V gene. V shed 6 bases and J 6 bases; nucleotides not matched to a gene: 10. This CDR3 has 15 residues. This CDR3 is CASSPSGSVGNEQFF. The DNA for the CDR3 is TGTGCCAGCAGTCCAAGCGGGAGTGTCGGCAATGAGCAGTTCTTC.